Described below is a single TCR beta chain sequence and its context. The antigen remains undetermined. This record comes from a study of cytomegalovirus exposure and HLA in healthy donors. Study as a whole: There were approximately 400 genotyped donors. Of these, about 80% fell in the genetic ancestry cluster associated with self-reported Caucasian donors. Study-wide points: A later analysis showed TCR association rates differing by HLA locus, peaking at DRB1 and lowest at HLA-C. The study listed some 160 cytomegalovirus-associated TCR beta chains. It was reported in a later analysis that an Asian-associated ancestry cluster showed fewer N-insertions than the approximately 700-donor mean.

PCR employed 60 Vbeta and 13 Jbeta primers. TCRdb's copy holds only in-frame clones and misses some; the assay was immunoSEQ multiplex PCR. The sample includes approximately 290,000 clones, around 80% of them seen just once. V was clipped by 5 bases and J by 4 bases; unmatched bases: 4. This CDR3 is built from 13 residues. Germline CDR1 SGHTA, CDR2 FQGNSA. The sequence was collected from a girl aged 2-10 years in good health and CMV-seronegative. The rearrangement joins TRBV7-2 to TRBJ1-2; the match to TRBD1 covers 7 bases. The sequenced sample consisted of PBMCs. CDR3 DNA sequence: TGTGCCAGCAGCCGAGGGGGCGTCTATGGCTACACCTTC. This encodes CASSRGGVYGYTF.